What follows are 26 T cell receptor beta chains derived from one specimen sequenced in a study of T cell responses to AZD1222 COVID-19 vaccine. Only in-frame clones appear in the TCRdb table, and some are missing; sequencing was by immunoSEQ multiplex PCR. The sample lists around 110,000 clones; over 75% were seen once. Material: peripheral blood, obtained on day 0 of AZD1222 vaccination. Receptor source: an adult in good health.

The rearrangement links TRBV7-8 to TRBJ2-1; D ambiguous. CDR1 and CDR2 (germline): SGHVS, FQNEAQ. The CDR3 runs to 13 residues. The V end was cut by 0 bases, the J end by 6 bases, with 6 bases between. The CDR3 bases are TGTGCCAGCAGCTTAGCAGGCAGCAATGAGCAGTTCTTC. Translated: CASSLAGSNEQFF.

The genes are TRBV6-1 and TRBJ1-2; 10 bases are shared with TRBD1. V shed 0 bases and J 8 bases; nucleotides not matched to a gene: 6. CDR1 and CDR2 from the germline V gene are MNHNS and SASEGT. This CDR3 is 15 amino acids long. CDR3 residues: CASSEAAGQGIGYTF. The CDR3 region has the DNA TGTGCCAGCAGTGAAGCCGCGGGACAGGGGATCGGCTACACCTTC.

CDR3 nucleotide sequence: TGTGCCAGCTCACCACAAACGACGGGGAACACTGAAGCTTTCTTT. It specifies CASSPQTTGNTEAFF. The rearrangement joins TRBV18 to TRBJ1-1; D is unclear. Trimming left V 1 base short and J 1 base short, with 10 bases between. Germline-derived CDR1 and CDR2 are KGHSH and LQKENI. CDR3 length: 15 amino acids. The full variable domain, its missing parts supplied by reference TRBV18 and TRBJ1-1, is NAGVMQNPRHLVRRRGQEARLRCSPMKGHSHVYWYRQLPEEGLKFMVYLQKENIIDESGMPKERFSAEFPKEGPSILRIQQVVRGDSAAYFCASSPQTTGNTEAFFGQGTRLTVV.

This clone is a singleton in its sample. The chain is built from TRBV3-1 (or the pseudogene TRBV3-2) and TRBJ1-6; no clear D gene. Germline CDR1 reads LGHDT; CDR2 reads YNNKEL (reference sequence). CDR3 length equals 14 residues. Trimming stripped 1 base from V and 8 bases from J, with 9 bases between. CDR3 in amino acids: CASSQVPVDSPLHF. The CDR3 DNA follows: TGTGCCAGCAGCCAAGTACCCGTTGATTCACCCCTCCACTTT.

This clone has more than one count but fewer than ten. The rearrangement links TRBV28 to TRBJ2-5, with D perhaps given as TRBD1 or TRBD2 (7 bases each). CDR3 length: 15 amino acids. Germline V gene lookup returns CDR1 MDHEN and CDR2 SYDVKM. Trimming took off 6 bases at V and 7 bases at J, with 21 bases between the two ends. The DNA for the CDR3 is TGTGCCAGCAGCCCTTCCAGGGGGGGTTCTGGGACCCAGTACTTC. Amino acids: CASSPSRGGSGTQYF.

This chain connects TRBV7-2 to TRBJ2-1, with TRBD2 as a possible D gene (6 bases). CDR1 is SGHTA and CDR2 is FQGNSA in the germline V gene. Trimming took 5 bases from V and 2 from J, leaving 13 bases between them. This CDR3 has 15 amino acids. The CDR3 here is CASSPGGDPYNEQFF. CDR3 bases: TGTGCCAGCAGCCCAGGCGGGGACCCCTACAATGAGCAGTTCTTC.

The V call is TRBV7-2, the J call TRBJ2-2; D unclear. Germline-derived CDR1 and CDR2 are SGHTA and FQGNSA. The CDR3 contains 13 residues. Between the trimmed V and J ends, which lost 1 base and 6 bases, there was a span of 6 bases. CDR3 sequence: CASSLGPPGELFF. The CDR3 DNA sequence: TGTGCCAGCAGCTTAGGACCCCCCGGGGAGCTGTTTTTT.

The rearrangement links TRBV5-4 to TRBJ2-7; D unclear. The CDR3 sequence is 11 residues long. Trimming took off 4 bases at V and 4 bases at J, with 6 bases between the two ends. CDR1 and CDR2 from the germline V gene are SGHNT and YYREEE (reference sequence). CDR3 residues: CASSGQYEQYF. The DNA of the CDR3 is TGTGCCAGCAGCGGGCAGTACGAGCAGTACTTC.

The chain combines TRBV28 with TRBJ2-1; TRBD2 agrees at 8 bases. This CDR3 has 14 amino acids. Germline assignment: CDR1 MDHEN and CDR2 SYDVKM. V lost 3 bases and J lost 6; bases outside the gene matches: 4. The CDR3 region has the DNA TGTGCCAGCAGTTTTGGGACTAGGAGCAATGAGCAGTTCTTC. Translated: CASSFGTRSNEQFF.

This chain's CDR3 is CASSQDQGEEAFF. For the CDR3, the DNA is TGCGCCAGCAGCCAAGACCAGGGGGAGGAAGCTTTCTTT. J is TRBJ1-1 and V is TRBV4-1, with TRBD1 identical over 7 bases. Trimming took 0 bases from V and 8 from J; bases not matched to a gene: 3. Germline assignment: CDR1 MGHRA and CDR2 YSYEKL. The CDR3 has 13 amino acids.

This rearrangement joins TRBV18 to TRBJ2-6; TRBD1 might be the D (5 bases). The germline CDR1 and CDR2 sequences are KGHSH and LQKENI. CDR3 length: 15 amino acids. V shed 4 bases and J shed 1 base, with 8 bases lying between them. The CDR3 is CASSHSGSGANVLTF. CDR3 DNA sequence: TGTGCCAGCTCACACTCAGGGTCTGGGGCCAACGTCCTGACTTTC.

The rearrangement joins TRBV6-5 to TRBJ2-2, with a tentative D call TRBD2 (5 bases). Germline V gives CDR1 MNHEY, CDR2 SVGAGI. This CDR3 is built from 16 residues. Trimming pared 1 base from V and 10 bases from J, leaving 19 bases between. The CDR3 nucleotides read TGTGCCAGCAGTTACTTCAAAATAAGTAGCGTCGTGGAGCTGTTTTTT. This translates into CASSYFKISSVVELFF.

This chain connects TRBV5-1 to TRBJ2-3; TRBD2 matches 13 bases. The V segment lost 1 base and the J segment 5 bases; nucleotides outside the gene matches: 7. Germline V gene lookup returns CDR1 SGHRS and CDR2 YFSETQ. CDR3 length: 17 residues. CDR3 coding DNA: TGCGCCAGCAGCTTGTACTCACTAGCGGGGGGGCGAGATACGCAGTATTTT. Translating gives CASSLYSLAGGRDTQYF.

This sequence joins TRBV27 and TRBJ2-7, with D possibly being TRBD1 (5 bases). This CDR3 is built from 12 residues. Germline CDR1 MNHEY, CDR2 SMNVEV (reference sequence). V shed 4 bases and J shed 1 base, with 5 bases lying between them. As DNA, the CDR3 is TGTGCCAGCAGTTCAGGGTCCTACGAGCAGTACTTC. The encoded protein is CASSSGSYEQYF.

In this sample, this clone turned up a few times. The chain carries TRBV19 and TRBJ2-4; 7 positions match TRBD1. The germline gives CDR1 LNHDA, CDR2 SQIVND (reference sequence). The CDR3 covers 17 residues. V gave up 9 bases and J gave up 0 bases; unmatched junction bases: 14. DNA of the CDR3: TGTGCCAGCTGTGGGACAGTCAGAAATCTAGCCAAAAACATTCAGTACTTC. Translating gives CASCGTVRNLAKNIQYF.

This clone was seen just once. This rearrangement joins TRBV5-6 to TRBJ2-3, with 7 bases matching TRBD2. The germline V gene encodes CDR1 SGHDT and CDR2 YYEEEE. The CDR3 runs to 15 residues. V was pared by 1 base and J by 5 bases, with 7 bases of the junction left unmatched. This CDR3 is CASSLFGTIIDTQYF. Here the CDR3 DNA reads TGTGCCAGCAGCTTGTTTGGGACTATTATAGATACGCAGTATTTT.

The rearrangement joins TRBV9 to TRBJ1-6; D not certain. V lost 0 bases to trimming and J lost 3 bases, with 16 bases between them. In germline, CDR1 is SGDLS, CDR2 YYNGEE. The CDR3 loop spans 18 amino acids. The CDR3 nucleotides read TGTGCCAGCAGCGTAGATTTCGGTGGGCTCAACTATAATTCACCCCTCCACTTT. It encodes CASSVDFGGLNYNSPLHF.

The V gene is TRBV6-5, the J gene TRBJ2-1, with D possibly matching TRBD1 (6 bases). There are 12 residues in the CDR3. CDR1 is MNHEY and CDR2 is SVGAGI in the germline V gene. Between the trimmed V and J ends, which lost 6 bases and 8 bases, there was a span of 11 bases. CDR3 nucleotide sequence: TGTGCCAGCAGCCCCAGGGGCTATGAGCAGTTCTTC. Protein sequence: CASSPRGYEQFF.

The J gene is TRBJ1-2, the V gene TRBV19; no clear D. This CDR3 region has 13 residues. Trimming stripped 7 bases from V and 4 bases from J, with 13 bases between. In germline, CDR1 is LNHDA, CDR2 SQIVND (reference sequence). Here the CDR3 reads CASTAGGSYGYTF. CDR3 coding DNA: TGTGCCAGTACCGCGGGAGGGAGCTATGGCTACACCTTC.

This chain links TRBV6-6 with TRBJ1-2, with a weak D call TRBD1 (6 bases). This CDR3 spans 14 amino acids. V lost 5 bases, J lost 0 bases, and 10 bases lay in between. Germline lookup yields CDR1 MNHNY and CDR2 SVGAGI (reference sequence). The CDR3 DNA follows: TGTGCCAGCAGTGAGGACAGCTCTAACTATGGCTACACCTTC. This codes for CASSEDSSNYGYTF.

The rearrangement uses TRBV5-6 and TRBJ2-3, with D unresolved. The germline V gene has CDR1 SGHDT and CDR2 YYEEEE. Trimming pared 0 bases from V and 2 bases from J, leaving 7 bases between. CDR3 length: 14 residues. For the CDR3, the DNA is TGTGCCAGCAGCTTGGAATCATACACAGATACGCAGTATTTT. Translating gives CASSLESYTDTQYF.

This clone was detected only a few times. This rearrangement joins TRBV19 to TRBJ2-2, with D tentatively TRBD2 (6 bases). Trimming took 4 bases from V and 3 from J, leaving 12 bases between them. The CDR3 runs to 15 residues. From germline, CDR1 is LNHDA and CDR2 SQIVND (reference sequence). The CDR3 region is CASSRGESDTGELFF. CDR3 DNA: TGTGCCAGTAGTAGGGGGGAGAGTGACACCGGGGAGCTGTTTTTT.

CDR3 nucleotide sequence: TGTGCCAGCAGCTTCCAGGCTACCCCCATAACGGGCTACACCTTC. Translating it yields CASSFQATPITGYTF. The chain recombines TRBV5-5 with TRBJ1-2; no definite D call. Trimming removed 2 bases at V and 8 bases at J, with 19 bases between. Germline loops: CDR1 SGHKS, CDR2 YYEKEE (reference sequence). This CDR3 contains 15 residues.

The chain has TRBV28 and TRBJ2-2, with D unclear. Trimming pared 4 bases from V and 3 bases from J, leaving 9 bases between. The CDR3 loop spans 14 amino acids. Per germline, CDR1 MDHEN and CDR2 SYDVKM. The CDR3 DNA follows: TGTGCCAGCAGTTCGTTATGGGACACCGGGGAGCTGTTTTTT. Translating it yields CASSSLWDTGELFF.

This clone showed up just once. CDR3 sequence: CAWSGQSNEKLFF. In DNA, the CDR3 is TGTGCCTGGAGTGGACAGAGCAATGAAAAACTGTTTTTT. The chain has TRBV30 and TRBJ1-4; possible D gene TRBD1, 5 bases. The CDR3 sequence is 13 residues long. Germline CDR1 GTSNPN, CDR2 SVGIG (reference sequence). Trimming left V 1 base short and J 5 bases short, with 8 bases between.

The chain couples TRBV21-1 to TRBJ1-4. TRBV21-1 constitutes a pseudogene. CDR3 length: 11 amino acids. The CDR3 loop is CASNRSVKLFF. CDR3 coding DNA: TGTGCCAGCAACCGATCCGTAAAACTGTTTTTT.